Listed below are T cell receptor beta chains from one sample, sequenced in a study of T cells in localized non-small cell lung cancer. Clones were read by immunoSEQ multiplex PCR, and TCRdb kept only the in-frame ones, dropping some. Among some 14,000 clones listed, 89% were seen once. This sample comprised peripheral blood mononuclear cells, obtained before any cancer treatment. The receptors here all came from a man aged 40-75 years with stage III lung adenocarcinoma. Both conserved end residues are part of each CDR3. A D gene is named only where the DNA matches it firmly. Expanded clones are given a class, and other clones once, few, many or no size at all.

j_call v_call d_call clone_size cdr3_aa cdr3_nt
TRBJ1-3 TRBV29-1 . . CSVEDRGVFGNTIYF TGCAGCGTTGAAGACCGAGGGGTGTTCGGAAACACCATATATTTT
TRBJ2-7 TRBV11-3 . . CASSPSEGREQYF TGTGCCAGCAGCCCCAGTGAGGGTCGGGAGCAGTACTTC
TRBJ1-2 TRBV7-9 . . CASSSIFGGAFGYTF TGTGCCAGCAGCTCCATTTTCGGGGGAGCATTTGGCTACACCTTC
TRBJ1-3 TRBV5-1 TRBD1 . CASSSSGTEPGNTIYF TGCGCCAGCAGCTCCTCCGGGACAGAGCCTGGAAACACCATATATTTT
TRBJ1-1 TRBV29-1 . . CSVEETGSTEAFF TGCAGCGTTGAAGAAACAGGCAGCACTGAAGCTTTCTTT
TRBJ1-4 TRBV28 . . CASSSDRSGLFF TGTGCCAGCAGTTCCGATCGTTCCGGACTGTTTTTT
TRBJ2-1 TRBV28 TRBD1 large CASSYFDRGNEQFF TGTGCCAGCAGCTACTTTGACAGGGGAAATGAGCAGTTCTTC
TRBJ1-5 TRBV7-8 . . CASSKGRDQPQHF TGTGCCAGCAGCAAGGGGAGAGATCAGCCCCAGCATTTT
TRBJ2-7 TRBV10-3 . . CAISELYEQYF TGTGCCATCAGTGAGCTCTACGAGCAGTACTTC
TRBJ2-7 TRBV5-1 TRBD1 . CASSLTPGQLYEQYF TGCGCCAGCAGCTTGACTCCGGGACAGCTTTACGAGCAGTACTTC
TRBJ2-7 TRBV27 . . CASRDTYEQYF TGTGCCAGCAGAGACACCTACGAGCAGTACTTC
TRBJ2-2 TRBV19 TRBD2 . CASSRSGGSTGELFF TGTGCCAGTAGCCGTAGCGGGGGGAGCACCGGGGAGCTGTTTTTT
TRBJ2-7 TRBV7-8 . . CASSLDRRASRTYEQYF TGTGCCAGCAGCTTAGATAGGCGGGCTAGCCGAACCTACGAGCAGTACTTC
TRBJ1-3 TRBV4-1 . once CASSQVITESGNTIYF TGCGCCAGCAGCCAAGTAATAACAGAGTCTGGAAACACCATATATTTT
TRBJ2-7 TRBV27 . . CASSLADSYEQYF TGTGCCAGCAGTTTGGCCGACTCCTACGAGCAGTACTTC
TRBJ1-1 TRBV19 . . CASSIDLGTSSPGDTEAFF TGTGCCAGTAGTATAGATTTGGGGACATCCTCTCCCGGGGACACTGAAGCTTTCTTT
TRBJ1-2 TRBV19 . . CASSLNEGPWGYTF TGTGCCAGTAGTCTTAACGAGGGCCCCTGGGGCTACACCTTC
TRBJ1-1 TRBV5-4 . . CASTSWGLNTEAFF TGTGCCAGCACCTCCTGGGGGCTGAACACTGAAGCTTTCTTT
TRBJ2-5 TRBV7-2 . . CASSLEIARGTETQYF TGTGCCAGCAGCTTAGAGATAGCCCGAGGGACAGAGACCCAGTACTTC
TRBJ2-1 TRBV5-1 . . CASSLVGSNEQFF TGCGCCAGCAGCTTGGTCGGGTCCAATGAGCAGTTCTTC
TRBJ2-3 TRBV5-4 . . CASSFGKEDTQYF TGTGCCAGCAGCTTTGGAAAGGAGGATACGCAGTATTTT
TRBJ2-7 TRBV6-6 . . CASSYTGNEQYF TGTGCCAGCAGTTACACAGGGAACGAGCAGTACTTC
TRBJ2-5 TRBV11-2 . . CASSSLSGTQYF TGTGCCAGCAGCTCTCTTTCGGGGACCCAGTACTTC
TRBJ2-1 TRBV5-5 . . CASSYRGPYNEQFF TGTGCCAGCAGCTACCGGGGTCCTTACAATGAGCAGTTCTTC
TRBJ2-5 TRBV11-2 TRBD1 . CASSSGQGIWVTQYF TGTGCCAGCAGCTCCGGACAGGGGATATGGGTGACCCAGTACTTC
TRBJ2-5 TRBV5-1 TRBD2 . CASSLERGRTEETQYF TGCGCCAGCAGCTTGGAGCGCGGGAGGACTGAAGAGACCCAGTACTTC
TRBJ1-3 TRBV7-9 . . CASSLQGSGNTIYF TGTGCCAGCAGCTTACAGGGTTCTGGAAACACCATATATTTT
TRBJ2-7 TRBV6-5 TRBD2 . CASSYYTSGLSYEQYF TGTGCCAGCAGTTACTATACTAGCGGACTATCCTACGAGCAGTACTTC
TRBJ2-1 TRBV20-1 . . CSAADWNEQFF TGCAGTGCTGCCGACTGGAATGAGCAGTTCTTC
TRBJ1-2 TRBV6-6 . few CASRPDGTYGYTF TGTGCCAGCAGACCCGACGGGACCTATGGCTACACCTTC
TRBJ2-7 TRBV6-1 TRBD2 . CASGLESAAYEQYF TGTGCCAGCGGACTAGAGTCAGCCGCCTACGAGCAGTACTTC
TRBJ2-2 TRBV7-9 . . CASSLTAGELFF TGTGCCAGCAGCTTGACAGCCGGGGAGCTGTTTTTT
TRBJ2-7 TRBV28 . . CASARHREQYF TGTGCCAGCGCCCGACACCGCGAGCAGTACTTC
TRBJ1-4 TRBV28 . . CAIGGRPNEKLFF TGTGCCATCGGGGGCAGACCTAATGAAAAACTGTTTTTT
TRBJ1-2 TRBV7-9 . . CASSQDSYGYTF TGTGCCAGCAGCCAAGACAGCTATGGCTACACCTTC
TRBJ2-3 TRBV5-4 . . CASRRTSTDTQYF TGTGCCAGCAGGCGAACTAGCACAGATACGCAGTATTTT
TRBJ1-4 TRBV19 . . CASSPPGSSEKLFF TGTGCCAGTAGTCCTCCAGGGAGCAGCGAAAAACTGTTTTTT
TRBJ1-3 TRBV30 . . CAWTEFSGNTIYF TGTGCCTGGACGGAGTTCTCTGGAAACACCATATATTTT
TRBJ2-3 TRBV11-3 . . CASSLGLTDTQYF TGTGCCAGCAGCTTAGGGCTCACAGATACGCAGTATTTT
TRBJ2-7 TRBV9 TRBD2 . CASSLAGGTSEQYF TGTGCCAGCAGTCTAGCGGGAGGCACGTCCGAGCAGTACTTC
TRBJ1-2 TRBV10-3 . . CAISSTASNYGYTF TGTGCCATCAGTTCGACAGCTTCTAACTATGGCTACACCTTC
TRBJ2-5 TRBV28 TRBD2 . CASSLGLAGKETQYF TGTGCCAGCAGCCTGGGACTAGCGGGGAAAGAGACCCAGTACTTC
TRBJ2-4 TRBV10-2 TRBD2 . CASKEASGDGAKNIQYF TGCGCCTCCAAGGAGGCTAGCGGGGACGGGGCCAAAAACATTCAGTACTTC
TRBJ2-3 TRBV19 TRBD1 . CASSIPPGQGTDTQYF TGTGCCAGTAGTATTCCTCCGGGACAGGGCACAGATACGCAGTATTTT
TRBJ2-3 TRBV5-4 . . CASSLGGVDTQYF TGTGCCAGCAGCTTGGGGGGGGTAGATACGCAGTATTTT
TRBJ2-1 TRBV19 TRBD2 . CASGTSGSSYNEQFF TGTGCCAGTGGGACTAGCGGGAGCTCCTACAATGAGCAGTTCTTC
TRBJ1-2 TRBV10-2 . . CASSERGEGYGYTF TGCGCCAGCAGTGAGAGGGGGGAAGGCTATGGCTACACCTTC
TRBJ1-5 TRBV16 . . CASSLSVYSNQPQHF TGTGCCAGCAGCCTTTCCGTCTATAGCAATCAGCCCCAGCATTTT
TRBJ1-5 TRBV10-2 . . CASSDQNQPQHF TGCGCCAGCAGTGACCAGAATCAGCCCCAGCATTTT
TRBJ2-7 TRBV10-3 TRBD1 . CAISEGQLYEQYF TGTGCCATCAGCGAGGGACAGCTCTACGAGCAGTACTTC
TRBJ2-7 TRBV6-5 TRBD1 . CASSTDRGLYEQYF TGTGCCAGCAGTACGGACAGGGGGCTATACGAGCAGTACTTC
TRBJ2-1 TRBV20-1 . . CSARALDEQFF TGCAGTGCTAGAGCGTTGGATGAGCAGTTCTTC
TRBJ2-7 TRBV27 . . CASSLSPGSAGISYEQYF TGTGCCAGCAGTTTATCTCCGGGGTCAGCGGGCATATCCTACGAGCAGTACTTC
TRBJ2-7 TRBV2 . . CASSEKGFSYEQYF TGTGCCAGCAGTGAAAAGGGCTTCTCCTACGAGCAGTACTTC
TRBJ2-6 TRBV7-9 . few CASSTGSSGANVLTF TGTGCCAGCAGCACCGGAAGCTCTGGGGCCAACGTCCTGACTTTC
TRBJ2-1 TRBV7-9 . . CASSLAQGLYNEQFF TGTGCCAGCAGCTTAGCACAGGGTCTGTACAATGAGCAGTTCTTC
TRBJ2-3 TRBV7-2 . . CASSLEAGGTDTQYF TGTGCCAGCAGCTTAGAGGCAGGGGGCACAGATACGCAGTATTTT
TRBJ2-1 TRBV27 TRBD2 . CASSSSGSKGEQFF TGTGCCAGCAGTTCTAGCGGGAGTAAGGGCGAGCAGTTCTTC
TRBJ2-1 TRBV5-4 TRBD2 . CASSSPFTTSGSSYNEQFF TGTGCCAGCAGTTCCCCCTTTACGACTAGCGGGAGCTCCTACAATGAGCAGTTCTTC